The rows below give T cell receptor beta chains drawn from one sample of a study of cytomegalovirus exposure and HLA in healthy donors. Sequencing used immunoSEQ multiplex PCR; TCRdb keeps in-frame clones, though not all of them. The table records 95,000 to 150,000 clones, roughly 82% of them present only once. Sample: PBMCs. Receptors were obtained from a human donor in good health. Both conserved end residues are part of each CDR3. The D gene is left open where the match is weak. The listing skips clone size in some rows; elsewhere it reads once, few, many or a size class.

J: TRBJ2-5
V: TRBV5-4
D: TRBD2
size: -
CDR3: CASSLGLAGGQETQYF
DNA: TGTGCCAGCAGCTTGGGATTAGCGGGAGGGCAAGAGACCCAGTACTTC

J: TRBJ1-2
V: TRBV6-5
D: -
size: -
CDR3: CASSWTESDYGYTF
DNA: TGTGCCAGCAGCTGGACAGAGAGTGACTATGGCTACACCTTC

J: TRBJ2-2
V: TRBV29-1
D: TRBD1
size: -
CDR3: CSVPTVGQTGELFF
DNA: TGCAGCGTTCCTACGGTGGGACAGACCGGGGAGCTGTTTTTT

J: TRBJ1-2
V: TRBV6-5
D: TRBD1
size: -
CDR3: CASSYRYRGSYGYTF
DNA: TGTGCCAGCAGTTACCGATACAGGGGTTCCTATGGCTACACCTTC

J: TRBJ2-7
V: TRBV2
D: TRBD2
size: -
CDR3: CASRATSETYEQYF
DNA: TGTGCCAGCAGAGCGACTAGCGAAACCTACGAGCAGTACTTC

J: TRBJ2-7
V: TRBV15
D: TRBD1
size: -
CDR3: CATSRADRGGSYEQYF
DNA: TGTGCCACCAGCAGAGCGGACAGGGGTGGCTCCTACGAGCAGTACTTC

J: TRBJ1-3
V: TRBV11-2
D: -
size: -
CDR3: CASSLTRGRSGNTIYF
DNA: TGTGCCAGCAGTTTAACCCGGGGTAGATCTGGAAACACCATATATTTT

J: TRBJ2-1
V: TRBV6-5
D: -
size: -
CDR3: CASSYVGEQFF
DNA: TGTGCCAGCAGTTACGTCGGTGAGCAGTTCTTC

J: TRBJ1-5
V: TRBV19
D: -
size: once
CDR3: CASSISGSNQPQHF
DNA: TGTGCCAGTAGTATTTCAGGCAGCAATCAGCCCCAGCATTTT

J: TRBJ2-7
V: TRBV27
D: TRBD1
size: -
CDR3: CASSRDRLSYEQYF
DNA: TGTGCCAGCAGTCGGGACAGGTTATCCTACGAGCAGTACTTC

J: TRBJ2-5
V: TRBV15
D: -
size: -
CDR3: CATSKIIGILPETQYF
DNA: TGTGCCACCAGCAAAATTATCGGGATCCTTCCAGAGACCCAGTACTTC

J: TRBJ2-7
V: TRBV6-4
D: -
size: -
CDR3: CASSDSPGVGEQYF
DNA: TGTGCCAGCAGTGACTCGCCGGGAGTAGGCGAGCAGTACTTC

J: TRBJ1-2
V: TRBV10-3
D: TRBD1
size: once
CDR3: CAISDVQGAVGYTF
DNA: TGTGCCATCAGCGACGTTCAGGGGGCTGTTGGCTACACCTTC

J: TRBJ2-7
V: TRBV7-2
D: TRBD1
size: -
CDR3: CASSLASGQGYEQYF
DNA: TGTGCCAGCAGCTTAGCGTCGGGACAGGGGTACGAGCAGTACTTC